The entry below describes one T cell receptor (beta chain). Original methodology: The assay estimated nucleated cells by amplifying reference gene primers. Clones were sequenced by immunoSEQ multiplex PCR, and TCRdb holds only the in-frame ones, with some missing. V and J calls plus clone size are reproduced from that table; the DNA served to infer D and trimming. The profile shows roughly 150,000 clones, over 70% of them singletons. The sample belongs to a study of blood T cell repertoires in COVID-19. About the study: Acute and convalescent COVID-19 specimens originated in the United States, Italy and Spain.

The CDR3 loop spans 17 amino acids. J gave up 1 base and V 5 bases, and 9 bases lay outside the gene matches. CDR1 and CDR2 from the germline V gene are MNHEY and SMNVEV (reference sequence). The origin of this receptor is a woman of 80 years or more with active or convalescent COVID-19. This sequence joins TRBV27 and TRBJ1-5; TRBD1 matches 9 bases. Material for sequencing was peripheral blood. The CDR3 bases are TGTGCCAGCAGTCCAAATACAGGGGGCTGGAGCAATCAGCCCCAGCATTTT. Protein product: CASSPNTGGWSNQPQHF.